What follows are 30 T cell receptor beta chains derived from one specimen sequenced in a study of OX40 agonist ivuxolimab in advanced cancers. Clones were read by immunoSEQ multiplex PCR, and TCRdb kept only the in-frame ones, dropping some. The profile shows around 70,000 clones, around 88% of them singletons. The material was CD4+ or CD8+ T cells sorted from blood, obtained in a trial of the OX40 agonist ivuxolimab. The receptors originated from an adult with an advanced solid tumor such as melanoma, head and neck, liver or kidney cancer.

This chain joins TRBV7-2 and TRBJ2-5; D may be TRBD2 (5 bases). The length of the CDR3 is 15 residues. Germline V gene data show CDR1 as SGHTA and CDR2 as FQGNSA. Trimming took 5 bases from V and 5 from J, leaving 18 bases between them. The CDR3 protein is CASSPYSRGRETQYF. CDR3 in DNA: TGTGCCAGCAGCCCCTATTCTCGGGGAAGGGAGACCCAGTACTTC.

The chain joins TRBV6-5 to TRBJ2-1; D is possibly TRBD1 or TRBD2 (5 bases each). The CDR3 has 15 amino acids. Germline V gene lookup returns CDR1 MNHEY and CDR2 SVGAGI. Trimming cost V 2 bases and J 5 bases, with 13 bases left between them. This chain's CDR3 is CASSYRLWGNNEQFF. The CDR3 coding sequence is TGTGCCAGCAGTTACCGGCTTTGGGGGAACAATGAGCAGTTCTTC.

This clone appeared once. The chain carries TRBV6-5 and TRBJ2-6; D is possibly TRBD2 (7 bases). Trimming removed 2 bases from V and 2 bases from J, with 10 bases in between. Germline values: CDR1 MNHEY, CDR2 SVGAGI. CDR3 length: 16 amino acids. The CDR3 reads CASSYPGGAGANVLTF. In DNA form, the CDR3 reads TGTGCCAGCAGTTACCCGGGGGGCGCTGGGGCCAACGTCCTGACTTTC.

This chain connects TRBV7-2 to TRBJ2-2, with no clear D. The CDR3 is 14 amino acids. Germline lookup yields CDR1 SGHTA and CDR2 FQGNSA. V lost 2 bases and J lost 7, with 11 bases in between. CDR3 nucleotide sequence: TGTGCCAGCAGCTTAATCATCGGCGGCGGGGAGCTGTTTTTT. Its translation is CASSLIIGGGELFF. Drawing the rest from reference TRBV7-2 and TRBJ2-2, the complete variable domain is GAGVSQSPSNKVTEKGKDVELRCDPISGHTALYWYRQSLGQGLEFLIYFQGNSAPDKSGLPSDRFSAERTGGSVSTLTIQRTQQEDSAVYLCASSLIIGGGELFFGEGSRLTVL.

This rearrangement joins TRBV5-1 to TRBJ1-3; weak D call: TRBD1 (5 bases). Trimming cost V 4 bases and J 7 bases, with 21 bases left between them. Germline V CDR1 and CDR2: SGHRS, YFSETQ. The CDR3 loop spans 16 amino acids. The DNA for the CDR3 is TGCGCCAGCAGCCCCGGGGCCTTGACAATCGGTAACACCATATATTTT. Translated: CASSPGALTIGNTIYF.

The V gene is TRBV7-9, the J gene TRBJ2-1, with a possible D match to TRBD1 (5 bases). V gave up 5 bases and J gave up 8 bases, with 22 bases separating them. The CDR3 length is 16 residues. Germline V CDR1 and CDR2: SEHNR, FQNEAQ (reference sequence). The CDR3 sequence: CASSPPSGQGKDEQFF. CDR3 nucleotide sequence: TGTGCCAGCAGCCCACCCAGTGGGCAGGGTAAGGATGAGCAGTTCTTC. Looking up the rest from reference TRBV7-9 and TRBJ2-1 gives the full variable domain: DTGVSQNPRHKITKRGQNVTFRCDPISEHNRLYWYRQTLGQGPEFLTYFQNEAQLEKSRLLSDRFSAERPKGSFSTLEIQRTEQGDSAMYLCASSPPSGQGKDEQFFGPGTRLTVL.

V and J are TRBV5-1 and TRBJ2-7; 7 nucleotides line up with TRBD1. Unmatched junction bases numbered 5, after V lost 5 bases and J lost 0 bases. CDR3 size: 14 residues. Germline loops: CDR1 SGHRS, CDR2 YFSETQ. The CDR3 DNA reads as TGCGCCAGCAGTACCCGGGACAGCTCCTACGAGCAGTACTTC. Translating it yields CASSTRDSSYEQYF. Combining the CDR3 with reference TRBV5-1 and TRBJ2-7 gives the whole variable domain KAGVTQTPRYLIKTRGQQVTLSCSPISGHRSVSWYQQTPGQGLQFLFEYFSETQRNKGNFPGRFSGRQFSNSRSEMNVSTLELGDSALYLCASSTRDSSYEQYFGPGTRLTVT.

The chain combines TRBV7-2 with TRBJ2-7; TRBD1 aligns across 7 bases. The V gene end was trimmed by 1 base and the J gene end by 3 bases; junction bases not matched to a gene: 0. CDR3 length: 13 residues. CDR1 is SGHTA and CDR2 is FQGNSA in the germline V gene. CDR3 nucleotide sequence: TGTGCCAGCAGCTTAGGGGACAGCTACGAGCAGTACTTC. Amino acid sequence: CASSLGDSYEQYF.

Only one count was recorded for this clone. The chain is built from TRBV6-5 and TRBJ1-2; a possible D gene is TRBD1 (6 bases). The V gene lost 2 bases and the J gene lost 7 bases, with 11 bases spanning the gap. The V gene's germline CDR1 is MNHEY and CDR2 SVGAGI. CDR3 size: 13 residues. The CDR3 loop is CASSYHRDGGYTF. The CDR3 DNA sequence: TGTGCCAGCAGTTACCACAGGGACGGTGGCTACACCTTC.

The CDR3 DNA follows: TGTGCCAGCAGCCTTGAAGCGGGTTCGTCTGGAAACACCATATATTTT. This translates into CASSLEAGSSGNTIYF. The J gene is TRBJ1-3, the V gene TRBV5-8; D is unclear. Germline V CDR1 and CDR2: SGHTS, YDEGEE. The CDR3 is 16 residues long. V dropped 4 bases and J dropped 1 base, with 15 bases sitting between them.

The chain has TRBV7-3 and TRBJ2-3; 7 positions agree with TRBD1. The V gene end was trimmed by 5 bases and the J gene end by 2 bases; junction bases not matched to a gene: 10. The CDR3 runs to 16 residues. CDR1 is SGHTA and CDR2 is FQGTGA in the germline V gene. CDR3 sequence reads: CASSLQPGQLTDTQYF. The CDR3 DNA sequence: TGTGCCAGCAGCCTCCAGCCGGGACAGCTCACAGATACGCAGTATTTT.

V gene TRBV5-5 combines with J gene TRBJ1-6; D perhaps matches TRBD1 (5 bases). With 0 bases removed from V and 6 bases from J, the gap between germline ends came to 10 bases. This CDR3 spans 15 amino acids. Germline CDR1 is SGHKS and CDR2 is YYEKEE (reference sequence). CDR3 amino acids: CASSLASQGNSPLHF. The DNA for the CDR3 is TGTGCCAGCAGCTTGGCGAGTCAGGGTAATTCACCCCTCCACTTT.

The J gene is TRBJ2-7, the V gene TRBV5-4; D call uncertain. This CDR3 contains 14 residues. Germline V gene sequence: CDR1 SGHNT, CDR2 YYREEE (reference sequence). Trimming removed 4 bases at V and 6 bases at J, with 17 bases between. Written as DNA, the CDR3 is TGTGCCAGCAGCCAAGAAAAGCCCACGGGCGAGCAGTACTTC. Amino acids: CASSQEKPTGEQYF.

V is TRBV4-1 and J is TRBJ2-1; D gene ambiguous. Per germline, CDR1 MGHRA and CDR2 YSYEKL. The CDR3 is made up of 13 amino acids. The V end lost 1 base, the J end lost 6 bases, and 7 bases lay between the germline ends. The CDR3 nucleotides read TGCGCCAGCAGCCAAGTCGAATTCAATGAGCAGTTCTTC. This translates into CASSQVEFNEQFF.

A single count supports this clone. The CDR3 coding sequence is TGTGCCAGCAGCAAAAAGGACAGTAACTACGAGCAGTACTTC. Amino acid sequence: CASSKKDSNYEQYF. The chain couples TRBV21-1 to TRBJ2-7; TRBD1, the table's D call, was not compared with the DNA. TRBV21-1 is a pseudogene locus. The CDR3 is 14 residues long.

The V call is TRBV7-2, the J call TRBJ2-7; maybe TRBD1 (6 bases). Trimming took off 6 bases at V and 7 bases at J, with 16 bases between the two ends. This CDR3 has 13 residues. Germline lookup yields CDR1 SGHTA and CDR2 FQGNSA. The chain's CDR3 is CASRRQGLGEQYF. As DNA, the CDR3 is TGTGCCAGCAGGCGGCAGGGGTTAGGGGAGCAGTACTTC.

A word on this clone: Other DNA sequences from this sample encode an identical CDR3 as well. V is TRBV15 and J is TRBJ2-2, with TRBD2 matching 11 bases. With 0 bases clipped from V and 1 base from J, the junction kept 10 bases outside the gene matches. The CDR3 length is 20 residues. The germline V gene has CDR1 LNHNV and CDR2 YYDKDF (reference sequence). The CDR3 sequence: CATSRDITSGGLMNTGELFF. In nucleotides, the CDR3 is TGTGCCACCAGCAGAGATATTACTAGCGGGGGTCTTATGAACACCGGGGAGCTGTTTTTT.

The chain links TRBV9 to TRBJ1-3; D is ambiguous. CDR1 and CDR2 from the germline V gene are SGDLS and YYNGEE. The germline V and J ends were trimmed by 1 base and 0 bases, with 8 bases remaining between them. The CDR3 has 15 residues. The CDR3 region is CASSVNGDSGNTIYF. In DNA form, the CDR3 reads TGTGCCAGCAGCGTAAACGGAGACTCTGGAAACACCATATATTTT.

This chain links TRBV6-6 with TRBJ1-1; tentatively, D is TRBD1 (6 bases). CDR3 length: 15 amino acids. V was shortened by 4 bases and J by 6 bases, with 18 bases between the two germline ends. The germline CDR1 and CDR2 sequences are MNHNY and SVGAGI (reference sequence). As DNA, the CDR3 is TGTGCCAGCAGTTCGCCCGGACAGCCGCCTGCTGAAGCTTTCTTT. This sequence encodes CASSSPGQPPAEAFF.

The chain combines TRBV5-6 with TRBJ2-7; TRBD1 matches at 7 bases. V lost 2 bases, J lost 3 bases, and 2 bases stayed unmatched. The CDR3 contains 13 residues. Per germline, CDR1 SGHDT and CDR2 YYEEEE. CDR3 region: CASSFRDSYEQYF. In DNA form, the CDR3 reads TGTGCCAGCAGCTTCCGGGACAGCTACGAGCAGTACTTC.

This chain links TRBV7-3 with TRBJ2-1; TRBD2 might be the D (8 bases). Germline CDR1 and CDR2: SGHTA and FQGTGA. There are 15 residues in the CDR3. V shed 5 bases and J shed 6 bases, with 17 bases lying between them. Here the CDR3 DNA reads TGTGCCAGCAGCCAGGGGGGGACTAGTGGCAATGAGCAGTTCTTC. Its protein is CASSQGGTSGNEQFF.

The chain links TRBV4-2 to TRBJ2-1; D unclear. The V gene lost 1 base and the J gene lost 7 bases, with 14 bases spanning the gap. The CDR3 totals 15 residues. Per the germline V gene, CDR1 is LGHNA and CDR2 is YNFKEQ. This chain's CDR3 is CASSQASTVRNEQFF. Here the CDR3 DNA reads TGTGCCAGCAGCCAAGCCTCCACGGTCAGGAATGAGCAGTTCTTC.

This sequence joins TRBV2 and TRBJ1-5; D call uncertain. The germline CDR1 and CDR2 sequences are SNHLY and FYNNEI. The V and J ends lost 8 bases and 7 bases respectively, with 21 bases between them. The CDR3 sequence is 15 residues long. The DNA for the CDR3 is TGTGCCAGCCACAGTGAATATGGCAGTTCCCAGCCCCAGCATTTT. It translates to CASHSEYGSSQPQHF.

This clone was counted between two and nine times. The chain employs TRBV19 and TRBJ2-7; 9 bases map to TRBD1. The CDR3 loop spans 15 amino acids. V was pared by 7 bases and J by 4 bases, with 11 bases of the junction left unmatched. CDR1 and CDR2 (germline): LNHDA, SQIVND (reference sequence). CDR3 DNA: TGTGCCAGTAAACTAACGGGACAGGGTGAATACGAGCAGTACTTC. Encoded protein: CASKLTGQGEYEQYF.

This clone was recorded once. This chain links TRBV4-1 with TRBJ2-7, with 10 bases matching TRBD1. There are 15 residues in the CDR3. V lost 1 base, J lost 5 bases, and 5 bases stayed unmatched. CDR1 and CDR2 (germline): MGHRA, YSYEKL. The CDR3 DNA sequence: TGCGCCAGCAGCCAAGTCCCGGGACAGGGGAACGAGCAGTACTTC. It translates to CASSQVPGQGNEQYF.

In this sample, this clone turned up once. The chain is built from TRBV7-3 and TRBJ2-2; D not certain. This CDR3 is built from 12 residues. Trimming left V 5 bases short and J 5 bases short, with 6 bases between. CDR1 and CDR2 (germline): SGHTA, FQGTGA. The CDR3 DNA follows: TGTGCCAGCAGCCCTTCTACCGGGGAGCTGTTTTTT. Amino acids: CASSPSTGELFF.

The CDR3 reads CASSNGGRGQPQHF. DNA of the CDR3: TGTGCCAGCAGCAACGGGGGGCGCGGTCAGCCCCAGCATTTT. The chain is built from TRBV7-2 and TRBJ1-5; D perhaps matches TRBD1 (6 bases). This CDR3 region has 14 residues. Germline V CDR1 and CDR2: SGHTA, FQGNSA. Trimming took 5 bases from V and 6 from J, leaving 14 bases between them.

Note on this clone: Relative to the germline gene, one junction end is altered; a read error may explain this. The chain carries TRBV19 and TRBJ2-1; the match to TRBD2 covers 9 bases. This CDR3 contains 10 residues. The germline V gene has CDR1 LNHDA and CDR2 SQIVND (reference sequence). CDR3 sequence (DNA): TGTGCCAGTAGTATGCGGGAGGGGCTCTTC. This encodes CASSMREGLF.

In its sample, this clone was seen a few times. The chain joins TRBV5-1 to TRBJ1-1; D ambiguous. Trimming took 0 bases from V and 0 from J, leaving 12 bases between them. CDR3 length: 16 amino acids. CDR1 is SGHRS, CDR2 YFSETQ, per germline. The CDR3 DNA reads as TGCGCCAGCAGCTTGGGTCTGGGCCTCATGAACACTGAAGCTTTCTTT. This gives the protein CASSLGLGLMNTEAFF. The whole variable domain, remainder taken from reference TRBV5-1 and TRBJ1-1, is KAGVTQTPRYLIKTRGQQVTLSCSPISGHRSVSWYQQTPGQGLQFLFEYFSETQRNKGNFPGRFSGRQFSNSRSEMNVSTLELGDSALYLCASSLGLGLMNTEAFFGQGTRLTVV.

This chain connects TRBV2 to TRBJ1-1; D uncertain. The CDR3 contains 12 residues. V lost 5 bases and J 7 bases, leaving 11 bases between the germline ends. Germline lookup yields CDR1 SNHLY and CDR2 FYNNEI. CDR3 bases: TGTGCCAGCAGTCACGGACGGAGTGAAGCTTTCTTT. Translation: CASSHGRSEAFF.